This TCR beta chain was identified in a study of blood T cells in healthy people across ages. Looking at the study overall: Capture via template switching afforded approximately one barcoded beta molecule per two T cells.

Deletions cut 0 bases from V and 3 bases from J, with 9 bases between. The CDR3 is made up of 15 amino acids. The V gene's germline CDR1 is SGHTA and CDR2 FQGNSA. Researchers report isolating at least 6.5 million PBMCs per sample. Combining a sample-barcoded 5' primer with a J-beta primer mix, a second PCR ran for 7 to 11 cycles. MiXCR, applied by TCRdb to the 5' RACE reads, yields one record per CDR3 protein. Among 630,000 or so distinct CDR3 sequences listed, under 30% were seen once. The TCR sequence derives from a woman at least 80 years old in good health. The chain joins TRBV7-2 to TRBJ2-1; no clear D gene. Input material: blood. The CDR3 region has the DNA TGTGCCAGCAGCTTAGCCGGGCTAGGCTACAATGAGCAGTTCTTC. Translation gives CASSLAGLGYNEQFF.